This T cell receptor beta chain was obtained from a study of blood T cell repertoires in COVID-19. Assay used: immunoSEQ multiplex PCR; TCRdb lists only in-frame clones, some missing. This sample has about 72,000 clones, with around 84% found just once. There are 13 residues in the CDR3. CDR1 is ENHRY, CDR2 SYGVKD, per germline. The germline V and J ends were trimmed by 6 bases and 5 bases, with 13 bases remaining between them. The TCR sequence derives from an older man with active or convalescent COVID-19. What was sequenced was peripheral blood. V is TRBV10-3 and J is TRBJ1-1; maybe TRBD1 (6 bases). CDR3 DNA sequence: TGTGCCATCAGACAGGGACCGGAGACTGAAGCTTTCTTT. This encodes CAIRQGPETEAFF.